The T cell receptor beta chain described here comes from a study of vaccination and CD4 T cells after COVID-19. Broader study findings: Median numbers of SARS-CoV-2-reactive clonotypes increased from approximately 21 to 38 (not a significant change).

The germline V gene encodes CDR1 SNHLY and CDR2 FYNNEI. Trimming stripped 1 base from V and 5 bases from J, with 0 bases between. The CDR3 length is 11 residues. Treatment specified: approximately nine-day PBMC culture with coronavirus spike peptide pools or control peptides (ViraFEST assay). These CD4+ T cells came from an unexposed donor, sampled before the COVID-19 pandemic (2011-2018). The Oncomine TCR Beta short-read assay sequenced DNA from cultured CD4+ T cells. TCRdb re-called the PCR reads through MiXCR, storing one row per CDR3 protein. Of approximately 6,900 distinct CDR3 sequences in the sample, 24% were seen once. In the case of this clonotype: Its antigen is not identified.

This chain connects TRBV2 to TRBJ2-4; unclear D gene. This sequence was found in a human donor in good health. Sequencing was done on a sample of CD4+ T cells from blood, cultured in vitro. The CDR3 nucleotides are TGTGCCAGCAGTGAAGAAAACATTCAGTACTTC. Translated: CASSEENIQYF.